A single sample is the source of the 22 T cell receptor beta chains below, sequenced in a study of shared clonotypes between healthy human individuals. The table came from immunoSEQ multiplex PCR; TCRdb's copy has only in-frame clones and leaves some out. The sample has approximately 2,000,000 clones, around 90% seen once. Specimen: naive CD4+ T cells from PBMCs. Specified subset: CD45RA+ positively selected. Receptors originate from a young man in good health. Some clones in this sample may be carry-over from other donors' samples.

This sequence joins TRBV18 and TRBJ2-7; D could derive from TRBD1 or TRBD2 (5 bases each). V was trimmed by 6 bases and J by 2 bases, leaving 14 bases between them. The CDR3 loop spans 14 amino acids. Per the germline V gene, CDR1 is KGHSH and CDR2 is LQKENI. Written as DNA, the CDR3 is TGTGCCAGCTCGATAGGGGAGATTACCTACGAGCAGTACTTC. Amino acid sequence: CASSIGEITYEQYF.

This clone appeared once. V gene TRBV7-2 combines with J gene TRBJ2-7, with 8 bases that match TRBD1. This CDR3 has 13 amino acids. Germline V gene data show CDR1 as SGHTA and CDR2 as FQGNSA. The junction had 4 bases not matched to a gene; V was cut back by 2 bases and J by 7 bases. CDR3 nucleotide sequence: TGTGCCAGCAGCTTATTACAGGGGGGAGAGCAGTACTTC. Translated, it gives CASSLLQGGEQYF.

This clone was seen more than once but under ten times. V gene TRBV28 combines with J gene TRBJ1-2; D possibly corresponds to TRBD1 (6 bases). CDR3 length: 13 residues. Germline CDR1 and CDR2: MDHEN and SYDVKM. The V end lost 2 bases, the J end lost 4 bases, and 8 bases lay between the germline ends. The CDR3 here is CASSLGTPYGYTF. In DNA, the CDR3 is TGTGCCAGCAGTTTAGGGACACCCTATGGCTACACCTTC.

This clone occurred once. V and J are TRBV30 and TRBJ1-1, with TRBD1 matching 7 bases. Germline V CDR1 and CDR2: GTSNPN, SVGIG (reference sequence). The V gene end was trimmed by 4 bases and the J gene end by 4 bases; junction bases not matched to a gene: 15. The CDR3 runs 16 residues. The DNA of the CDR3 is TGTGCCTGGACAAGGACAGGTCCATATAGGGGCACTGAAGCTTTCTTT. Protein sequence: CAWTRTGPYRGTEAFF.

This rearrangement joins TRBV2 to TRBJ2-1; TRBD2 aligns across 7 bases. CDR3 length: 15 residues. V shed 3 bases, J shed 4 bases, and the junction held 6 bases outside the gene matches. Germline loops: CDR1 SNHLY, CDR2 FYNNEI. Here the CDR3 reads CASSDTGGLYNEQFF. The CDR3 DNA follows: TGTGCCAGCAGTGACACGGGAGGCCTTTACAATGAGCAGTTCTTC. The variable domain in full, with the rest retrieved from reference TRBV2 and TRBJ2-1, is EPEVTQTPSHQVTQMGQEVILRCVPISNHLYFYWYRQILGQKVEFLVSFYNNEISEKSEIFDDQFSVERPDGSNFTLKIRSTKLEDSAMYFCASSDTGGLYNEQFFGPGTRLTVL.

The chain couples TRBV5-6 to TRBJ2-7; D uncertain. V was clipped by 2 bases and J by 6 bases, with 6 bases between them. Germline CDR1 is SGHDT and CDR2 is YYEEEE. The CDR3 runs to 11 residues. Written as DNA, the CDR3 is TGTGCCAGCAGCTTTAATTCCGAGCAGTACTTC. Encoded protein: CASSFNSEQYF.

This sequence joins TRBV19 and TRBJ1-1; 8 nucleotides align to TRBD1. The CDR3 covers 12 residues. Germline values: CDR1 LNHDA, CDR2 SQIVND (reference sequence). Unmatched junction bases numbered 3, after V lost 6 bases and J lost 6 bases. The CDR3 loop is CASSRQGPEAFF. CDR3 nucleotides: TGTGCCAGTAGCCGACAGGGGCCTGAAGCTTTCTTT.

The CDR3 DNA is TGTGCCAGCAGCTCAGAGGTTCCGGGGCCCCAGCATTTT. Amino acids: CASSSEVPGPQHF. This chain uses TRBV2 with TRBJ1-5; no clear D gene. Trimming took off 6 bases at V and 9 bases at J, with 15 bases between the two ends. The CDR3 consists of 13 residues. Germline assignment: CDR1 SNHLY and CDR2 FYNNEI.

This chain links TRBV5-4 with TRBJ1-1; TRBD1 is a possible D gene (6 bases). This CDR3 contains 16 residues. Germline V gene sequence: CDR1 SGHNT, CDR2 YYREEE (reference sequence). Trimming cost V 4 bases and J 1 base, with 17 bases left between them. The CDR3 is CASSQGQLSTNTEAFF. The CDR3 nucleotides are TGTGCCAGCAGCCAAGGACAGCTCTCAACGAACACTGAAGCTTTCTTT.

The chain employs TRBV9 and TRBJ2-1; 9 bases are a match to TRBD1. CDR3 length equals 17 residues. Germline V gives CDR1 SGDLS, CDR2 YYNGEE. J gave up 3 bases and V 0 bases, and 7 bases lay outside the gene matches. The DNA of the CDR3 is TGTGCCAGCAGCGTAGGGGTGTCGGGACAGGGCTACAATGAGCAGTTCTTC. Translated: CASSVGVSGQGYNEQFF.

This clone was seen a single time. The chain employs TRBV7-3 and TRBJ2-2; TRBD2 matches at 8 bases. Germline V gives CDR1 SGHTA, CDR2 FQGTGA. The CDR3 loop spans 16 amino acids. J was trimmed by 5 bases and V by 4 bases; bases with no gene match: 9. CDR3 nucleotides: TGTGCCAGCAGCTCGCTTGTGGCTAGCGGGACCGGGGAGCTGTTTTTT. Translation gives CASSSLVASGTGELFF.

The chain combines TRBV28 with TRBJ2-5; D may be TRBD1 (5 bases). Judging by the DNA end, TRBJ2-7 fits better; the J call may be wrong. Germline values: CDR1 MDHEN, CDR2 SYDVKM. The CDR3 runs 14 residues. CDR3 protein: CASSVLWGNYEQYF. CDR3 sequence (DNA): TGTGCCAGCAGTGTACTGTGGGGCAACTACGAGCAGTACTTC.

The J gene is TRBJ1-2, the V gene TRBV4-1, with a weak D call TRBD1 (6 bases). Trimming removed 0 bases from V and 8 bases from J, with 16 bases in between. CDR3 length equals 15 residues. Per germline, CDR1 MGHRA and CDR2 YSYEKL. This CDR3 is CASSQDSYRARGYTF. The CDR3 region has the DNA TGCGCCAGCAGCCAAGACTCCTACAGGGCTAGGGGCTACACCTTC.

The genes are TRBV21-1 and TRBJ2-2; TRBD1, as called in the table, went unchecked against the DNA. TRBV21-1 is a recognized pseudogene. The CDR3 is made up of 20 amino acids. This CDR3 reads CASSKDPGQGDPANTGELFF. CDR3 nucleotide sequence: TGTGCCAGCAGCAAAGATCCGGGACAGGGGGACCCAGCGAACACCGGGGAGCTGTTTTTT.

The rearrangement uses TRBV9 and TRBJ2-7; D is possibly TRBD1 (6 bases). The CDR3 contains 16 residues. The V gene lost 1 base and the J gene lost 7 bases, with 21 bases spanning the gap. The V gene's germline CDR1 is SGDLS and CDR2 YYNGEE. The CDR3 DNA reads TGTGCCAGCAGCGTAACCTTAGGGGCAGGGGCCGGGGAGCAGTACTTC. Amino acids: CASSVTLGAGAGEQYF.

This sequence joins TRBV6-1 and TRBJ2-7, with D tentatively TRBD1 (5 bases). Germline CDR1 reads MNHNS; CDR2 reads SASEGT. Trimming left V 6 bases short and J 4 bases short, with 13 bases between. This CDR3 spans 13 amino acids. The CDR3 nucleotides read TGTGCCAGCAGCAGGGATTACAGTTACGAGCAGTACTTC. The encoded protein is CASSRDYSYEQYF.

CDR3: CASSTGTGSKTGTEAFF. As DNA, the CDR3 is TGTGCCAGCAGTACCGGGACAGGGTCTAAGACGGGTACTGAAGCTTTCTTT. This chain uses TRBV5-6 with TRBJ1-1; 9 bases are a match to TRBD1. The V gene's germline CDR1 is SGHDT and CDR2 YYEEEE. The CDR3 totals 17 residues. Trimming removed 5 bases from V and 5 bases from J; junction bases left unmatched: 16.

This sequence joins TRBV7-9 and TRBJ1-1, with 7 bases identical to TRBD1. The length of the CDR3 is 14 residues. Germline V lookup: CDR1 SEHNR, CDR2 FQNEAQ (reference sequence). V trimming: 5 bases; J trimming: 1 base; junction bases outside the gene matches: 4. This CDR3 reads CASSPQGPNTEAFF. For the CDR3, the DNA is TGTGCCAGCAGCCCACAGGGGCCGAACACTGAAGCTTTCTTT.

This chain links TRBV28 with TRBJ2-1; 9 positions match TRBD1. The CDR3 spans 15 residues. Germline values: CDR1 MDHEN, CDR2 SYDVKM. V shed 6 bases, J shed 5 bases, and the junction held 8 bases outside the gene matches. CDR3 DNA: TGTGCCAGCAGCACCGACAGGGGGAAAAACAATGAGCAGTTCTTC. This translates into CASSTDRGKNNEQFF. Supplemented by reference TRBV28 and TRBJ2-1, the full variable domain reads DVKVTQSSRYLVKRTGEKVFLECVQDMDHENMFWYRQDPGLGLRLIYFSYDVKMKEKGDIPEGYSVSREKKERFSLILESASTNQTSMYLCASSTDRGKNNEQFFGPGTRLTVL.

The chain carries TRBV15 and TRBJ2-4; no clear D. The CDR3 has 15 residues. The germline CDR1 and CDR2 sequences are LNHNV and YYDKDF (reference sequence). V was trimmed by 3 bases and J by 0 bases, leaving 9 bases between them. The CDR3, as DNA: TGTGCCACCAGCAGCGGGTCCATAGCCAAAAACATTCAGTACTTC. This sequence encodes CATSSGSIAKNIQYF.

The chain links TRBV13 to TRBJ2-7, with 7 bases fitting TRBD1. Germline loops: CDR1 PRHDT, CDR2 FYEKMQ (reference sequence). The V segment lost 5 bases and the J segment 3 bases; nucleotides outside the gene matches: 7. The CDR3 is 14 amino acids. The CDR3 sequence is CASSRQGPVYEQYF. The DNA of the CDR3 is TGTGCCAGCAGCCGACAGGGTCCCGTCTACGAGCAGTACTTC.

V gene TRBV29-1 combines with J gene TRBJ2-4; D is possibly TRBD2 (7 bases). The CDR3 is 15 amino acids. Trimming cost V 5 bases and J 1 base, with 15 bases left between them. The V gene's germline CDR1 is SQVTM and CDR2 ANQGSEA. The CDR3 loop is CSVIVGGEAKNIQYF. Written as DNA, the CDR3 is TGCAGCGTTATAGTAGGGGGGGAGGCCAAAAACATTCAGTACTTC. Drawing the rest from reference TRBV29-1 and TRBJ2-4, the complete variable domain is SAVISQKPSRDICQRGTSLTIQCQVDSQVTMMFWYRQQPGQSLTLIATANQGSEATYESGFVIDKFPISRPNLTFSTLTVSNMSPEDSSIYLCSVIVGGEAKNIQYFGAGTRLSVL.